Sequencing of this T cell receptor beta chain was carried out in a study of cytomegalovirus exposure and HLA in healthy donors. The overall study: Some 85 million unique TCRs, all from HLA-typed donors, were included in an early release of the data.

The PCR employed 60 Vbeta primers together with 13 Jbeta primers. Sequenced by immunoSEQ multiplex PCR; TCRdb stores in-frame clones only, minus some. This repertoire shows fewer than 250,000 clones, 70% to 80% found once; its top ten account for under 2%. Trimming shortened V by 8 bases and J by 4 bases, and 17 bases separated the two germline ends. The CDR3 has 14 residues. CDR1 is MNHEY and CDR2 is SVGAGI in the germline V gene. The rearrangement uses TRBV6-5 and TRBJ1-1, with TRBD1 as a possible D gene (6 bases). Sequences were obtained from PBMCs. This TCR came from a woman in her twenties or thirties in good health and CMV-seronegative. CDR3 sequence (DNA): TGTGCCAGCGGGGGGGGCGGGTTAGGCACTGAAGCTTTCTTT. Its translation: CASGGGGLGTEAFF.